The 13 T cell receptor beta chains listed next were all sequenced from one sample in a study of blood T cell repertoires in COVID-19. Sequencing was performed with immunoSEQ multiplex PCR; in TCRdb, only in-frame clones are kept and a portion is missing. The sample has approximately 130,000 clones; 85% to 90% are singletons. What was sequenced was peripheral blood. These receptors were taken from a human donor in a cohort sampled during active COVID-19.

This clone was seen more than once but under ten times. The CDR3 protein is CASSIDTGAVGYTF. As DNA, the CDR3 is TGTGCCAGTAGTATAGATACAGGGGCTGTTGGCTACACCTTC. The chain uses TRBV19 and TRBJ1-2, with 7 bases fitting TRBD1. V shed 0 bases, J shed 7 bases, and the junction held 5 bases outside the gene matches. CDR1 and CDR2 (germline): LNHDA, SQIVND (reference sequence). This CDR3 contains 14 residues.

The chain couples TRBV15 to TRBJ1-5; maybe TRBD1 (5 bases). Germline lookup yields CDR1 LNHNV and CDR2 YYDKDF (reference sequence). This CDR3 is built from 16 residues. V lost 0 bases and J lost 2, with 11 bases in between. DNA of the CDR3: TGTGCCACCAGCAGAGATCTAGGGGTTGGCAATCAGCCCCAGCATTTT. It is translated as CATSRDLGVGNQPQHF. Filled out from reference TRBV15 and TRBJ1-5, the complete variable domain reads DAMVIQNPRYQVTQFGKPVTLSCSQTLNHNVMYWYQQKSSQAPKLLFHYYDKDFNNEADTPDNFQSRRPNTSFCFLDIRSPGLGDTAMYLCATSRDLGVGNQPQHFGDGTRLSIL.

The chain couples TRBV13 to TRBJ2-2; 7 bases line up with TRBD2. CDR1 PRHDT and CDR2 FYEKMQ come from the germline V gene (reference sequence). The CDR3 totals 14 residues. V gave up 8 bases and J gave up 6 bases; unmatched junction bases: 9. CDR3 region: CASARELLPGELFF. The DNA for the CDR3 is TGTGCCAGCGCGCGGGAGCTCTTGCCCGGGGAGCTGTTTTTT. The variable domain in full, with the rest retrieved from reference TRBV13 and TRBJ2-2, is AAGVIQSPRHLIKEKRETATLKCYPIPRHDTVYWYQQGPGQDPQFLISFYEKMQSDKGSIPDRFSAQQFSDYHSELNMSSLELGDSALYFCASARELLPGELFFGEGSRLTVL.

The rearrangement uses TRBV5-1 and TRBJ2-5, with D possibly TRBD2 on 5 matching bases. This CDR3 comprises 13 residues. CDR1 and CDR2 (germline): SGHRS, YFSETQ. V gave up 4 bases and J gave up 6 bases, with 13 bases separating them. DNA of the CDR3: TGCGCCAGCAGCCCCCTGGGAGACAAGACCCAGTACTTC. As protein: CASSPLGDKTQYF.

This sequence joins TRBV30 and TRBJ2-7, with 10 bases fitting TRBD2. V shed 0 bases, J shed 6 bases, and the junction held 5 bases outside the gene matches. CDR1 is GTSNPN and CDR2 is SVGIG in the germline V gene (reference sequence). The CDR3 contains 14 residues. The CDR3: CAWSVLAGRGEQYF. The CDR3 DNA reads TGTGCCTGGAGTGTACTAGCGGGGCGCGGCGAGCAGTACTTC. The full variable domain, in which reference TRBV30 and TRBJ2-7 provide the parts outside the CDR3, is SQTIHQWPATLVQPVGSPLSLECTVEGTSNPNLYWYRQAAGRGLQLLFYSVGIGQISSEVPQNLSASRPQDRQFILSSKKLLLSDSGFYLCAWSVLAGRGEQYFGPGTRLTVT.

The V gene is TRBV5-1, the J gene TRBJ1-1; TRBD1 agrees at 7 bases. The CDR3 loop spans 15 amino acids. Germline loops: CDR1 SGHRS, CDR2 YFSETQ. With 4 bases clipped from V and 4 bases from J, the junction kept 10 bases outside the gene matches. The CDR3 nucleotides read TGCGCCAGCAGCGCCACCGGGACAGTAGTCACTGAAGCTTTCTTT. Translating gives CASSATGTVVTEAFF.

The rearrangement joins TRBV9 to TRBJ1-1, with 9 nucleotides matching TRBD1. CDR3 size: 15 residues. With V trimmed by 5 bases and J by 4 bases, 9 bases remained unmatched. Germline-derived CDR1 and CDR2 are SGDLS and YYNGEE. CDR3 protein: CASRRDREPATEAFF. CDR3 nucleotides: TGTGCCAGCAGGAGGGACAGGGAGCCGGCCACTGAAGCTTTCTTT.

This clone appeared a single time. This chain uses TRBV12-3 or TRBV12-4 with TRBJ1-2; weak D call: TRBD1 (6 bases). CDR3 length: 13 residues. V dropped 5 bases and J dropped 9 bases, with 16 bases sitting between them. CDR3 in DNA: TGTGCCAGCAGTCCCCGACAGGTTTCAAGCTACACCTTC. It translates to CASSPRQVSSYTF.

The chain has TRBV5-6 and TRBJ2-3, with D unclear. CDR1 and CDR2 (germline): SGHDT, YYEEEE. V was shortened by 4 bases and J by 0 bases, with 12 bases between the two germline ends. The CDR3 contains 15 residues. The CDR3 here is CASSRRLLSTDTQYF. CDR3 DNA: TGTGCCAGCAGCCGGCGACTTCTGAGCACAGATACGCAGTATTTT.

Concerning this clone: One junction end disagrees with the germline gene, perhaps due to a read error. This chain uses TRBV6-2 or TRBV6-3 with TRBJ1-5; D is ambiguous. The germline CDR1 and CDR2 sequences are MNHEY and SVGEGT. The CDR3 spans 14 residues. Written as DNA, the CDR3 is TGTGCCAGCAGTTACTCGATTTCAGGTCAGGCCCAGCATTTT. Translation gives CASSYSISGQAQHF.

The rearrangement joins TRBV5-1 to TRBJ2-3; 11 bases line up with TRBD2. This CDR3 is 15 amino acids long. Germline V lookup: CDR1 SGHRS, CDR2 YFSETQ. Trimming cost V 9 bases and J 2 bases; bases outside gene matches: 8. This chain's CDR3 is CATTGTSGSTDTQYF. CDR3 nucleotide sequence: TGCGCCACCACCGGGACTAGCGGATCCACAGATACGCAGTATTTT.

This chain uses TRBV19 with TRBJ2-7; D is ambiguous. This CDR3 has 14 residues. Deletions cut 5 bases from V and 6 bases from J, with 17 bases between. Germline V gene sequence: CDR1 LNHDA, CDR2 SQIVND (reference sequence). The CDR3 is CASSLRPGFAEQYV. For the CDR3, the DNA is TGTGCCAGTAGTTTGAGACCAGGCTTCGCCGAGCAGTACGTC.

This chain links TRBV11-2 with TRBJ1-4, with TRBD1 matching 7 bases. This CDR3 has 15 amino acids. V dropped 5 bases and J dropped 6; count of bases not matched to a gene: 9. The germline V gene has CDR1 SGHAT and CDR2 FQNNGV. Here the CDR3 reads CASSPIQGRYEKLFF. The CDR3 DNA reads as TGTGCCAGCAGCCCAATACAGGGGCGGTATGAAAAACTGTTTTTT.